This T cell receptor (beta chain) was captured by sequencing in a study of early T cells in non-severe SARS-CoV-2 infection. Across the study: Chains from this unsorted whole-blood bulk RNA could not be paired. Whole-study results and caveats: Private and CD4 specificities were missed by VDJdb matching, which favored anti-spike CD8 responses.

Individually, cDNA molecules had unique molecular identifiers attached to them. One entry per CDR3 protein results from TCRdb running MiXCR on the 5' RACE reads. This table has 65,000 to 95,000 distinct CDR3 sequences, more than 9% appearing once. Germline values: CDR1 MNHNS, CDR2 SASEGT. The V and J ends lost 6 bases and 6 bases respectively, with 18 bases between them. The CDR3 is 16 residues long. This clonotype was observed at least ten times. Its cognate antigen is unknown. This TCR derives from an adult who was a healthcare worker with PCR-confirmed SARS-CoV-2 infection or an uninfected control (not recorded which). Sequenced input: whole blood. This chain links TRBV6-1 with TRBJ1-6; the D is unclear. The CDR3 nucleotides are TGTGCCAGCAGCTCAAACCGGGCCAAGGGTAATTCACCCCTCCACTTT. This encodes CASSSNRAKGNSPLHF.